This TCR beta chain emerged from a study of blood T cell repertoires in COVID-19. Study-level background: The United States, Italy and Spain were the sources of the acute and convalescent COVID-19 samples. PBMCs, B-cell-depleted T cells, or T cells were the source of the cDNA or gDNA that made up the material.

In the original analysis: Nucleated cell counts were estimated from reference gene primer amplification. Clones were sequenced by immunoSEQ multiplex PCR, and TCRdb holds only the in-frame ones, with some missing. V, J and clone size reflect that table, while D and trimming were determined from the DNA. This sample has about 250,000 clones, with roughly 85% found just once. The CDR3 covers 18 residues. The V end lost 2 bases, the J end lost 7 bases, and 25 bases lay between the germline ends. Germline V gene lookup returns CDR1 SGDLS and CDR2 YYNGEE. This sequence was found in a middle-aged man with active or convalescent COVID-19. The specimen sequenced was peripheral blood. The chain uses TRBV9 and TRBJ2-1; weak D call: TRBD2 (8 bases). The CDR3 sequence is CASSVGRGRLAGGNEQFF. CDR3 in DNA: TGTGCCAGCAGCGTGGGGAGGGGGCGACTGGCGGGAGGTAATGAGCAGTTCTTC.